The present T cell receptor (beta chain) was sequenced within a study of T cell changes during pregnancy in multiple sclerosis. This clone was seen once. From germline, CDR1 is SGHNT and CDR2 YYREEE (reference sequence). This CDR3 has 12 amino acids. Trimming stripped 4 bases from V and 6 bases from J, with 11 bases between. Clones were sequenced by immunoSEQ multiplex PCR, and TCRdb holds only the in-frame ones, with some missing. Found here are 30,000 or so clones, approximately 86% of them singletons; the top ten hold about 9.6%. The starting material was CD8+ T cells from peripheral blood mononuclear cells, obtained in the first trimester of pregnancy. The chain recombines TRBV5-4 with TRBJ2-7; no firm D call. The sequence came from a female donor with multiple sclerosis, enrolled in a pregnancy study. CDR3 sequence (DNA): TGTGCCAGCAGCCATTTATCAGGCGAGCAGTACTTC. This translates into CASSHLSGEQYF.